This TCR beta chain was recorded in a study of early T cells in non-severe SARS-CoV-2 infection (dated by TCRdb to the early 2020s). Notes on the research overall: Because TCR sequencing relied on bulk RNA taken from unsorted whole blood, pairing of alpha and beta chains was not possible. General conclusions and limits of the study: Matching against VDJdb was skewed toward anti-spike CD8 responses, likely underestimated virus-specific expansions, and missed private and CD4 specificities.

This clonotype has a handful of counts. Its cognate antigen has yet to be identified. No qualities accompany the bases; no much larger clone lies one base away. A case-control design nested within a healthcare worker cohort in London, UK, was used, with weekly nasopharyngeal swab PCR tests and blood sampling performed. Healthcare workers were enrolled in the week of the UK lockdown, from 23 to 31 March 2020, and were followed every week for up to roughly 16 weeks. The V end loses 5 bases and the J end loses 2 bases, and a stretch of 9 bases separates them. As encoded in the germline V gene (reference sequence), CDR1 is SGHAT while CDR2 is FQDESV. The CDR3, from cysteine to phenylalanine, totals 13 residues. Just CDR3 DNA is preserved here, 39 bases in frame from base 1. The library was obtained by 5' RACE. The sequencer listed for this sample is NextSeq 500. Unique molecular identifiers were attached to individual cDNA molecules in the TCR library protocol so that sequencing error and PCR bias could be corrected. Sequencing covered both TCR alpha and beta chains, and within each sample the abundances of alpha and beta sequences were tightly co-correlated. The paper's processing steps were these. Decombinator V4 was used to annotate the V gene, J gene and CDR3 of the TCR sequences. Expanded TCRs were defined as changing significantly between any two time points under a Poisson model with p below 0.0001. TCR abundances were normalised to the total number of TCRs sequenced in each sample and reported as counts per million. MAIT TCRs were defined by TRAV1-2 paired with TRAJ12, TRAJ20 or TRAJ33, and iNKT TCRs by TRAV10 paired with TRAJ18. VDJdb, accessed 1 November 2021, was searched for CMV, EBV and SARS-CoV-2 annotated TCRs, excluding TCRs annotated for multiple antigens. The public reads were reprocessed in TCRdb via fastp at Q25 and MiXCR, keeping in-frame beta chains. Identical CDR3 protein sequences are pooled into one entry, listed with their most common genes and DNA. The V and J calls, along with clone size, are taken from TCRdb and not from the paper's own processing. Recorded for this sample are 42,000 or so distinct CDR3 sequences; more than 9% of them occurred a single time. 20% to 25% of the sample lies in the top ten.

The sequenced material came from whole blood. The chain employs TRBV11-1 and TRBJ1-2, with no confident D gene call. This receptor was taken from an adult who was a healthcare worker with PCR-confirmed SARS-CoV-2 infection or an uninfected control (not recorded which). The CDR3 region: CASSPNSNYGYTF. The sequenced DNA is TGTGCCAGCAGCCCCAATTCGAACTATGGCTACACCTTC.